The clone carrying this T cell receptor beta chain appeared once. What it recognizes is unknown. These data originate in a study of T cell responses to AZD1222 COVID-19 vaccine. General study results and limits: Nearly half of unique spike-specific TCRs reportedly avoided B.1.351 and B.1.1.7 mutated regions. Females outnumbered males among donors, who were mostly white British; clonal diversity was possibly underestimated.

Clones were sequenced by immunoSEQ multiplex PCR, and TCRdb holds only the in-frame ones, with some missing. The sample has more than 60,000 clones, around nine tenths seen once. The sequence derives from an adult who received the AZD1222 COVID-19 vaccine. Sequences were derived from peripheral blood, sampled 28 days after the second AZD1222 dose.

The CDR3 loop is CASSPQQGGRTEAFF. CDR3 nucleotides: TGCGCCAGCAGCCCACAACAGGGAGGGAGAACTGAAGCTTTCTTT. The J gene is TRBJ1-1, the V gene TRBV4-3; D might be TRBD1 (6 bases). CDR3 length equals 15 residues. Germline V CDR1 and CDR2: LGHNA, YSLEER. V lost 4 bases and J 5 bases, leaving 17 bases between the germline ends.